The following is a T cell receptor beta chain sequence with its context. Its antigen is unidentified. The identical CDR3 is also encoded by other nucleotide sequences in the sample. Germline CDR1 and CDR2: SEHNR and FQNEAQ (reference sequence). The CDR3 covers 15 residues. V was pared by 1 base and J by 1 base, with 8 bases between. This record belongs to a study of cytomegalovirus exposure and HLA in healthy donors. The PCR ran on 60 Vbeta and 13 Jbeta primers. The data were produced by immunoSEQ multiplex PCR, yet TCRdb's version contains in-frame clones alone and is incomplete. The table shows under 100,000 clones, with around 77% occurring only once. Study results and limitations: The dataset shows that most TCR sequences were rare, while some public TCRs occurred in many donors.

The sequenced sample consisted of PBMCs. The sequence derives from a man in his forties or fifties in good health and CMV-seronegative. The chain has TRBV7-9 and TRBJ1-3; the D is unclear. Here the CDR3 DNA reads TGTGCCAGCAGCTTAGAATCCGGGTCTGGAAACACCATATATTTT. Residues: CASSLESGSGNTIYF.